This passage covers 5 T cell receptor beta chains from one sample sequenced in a study of response to subunit inactivated influenza vaccine. TCRdb re-called the RT-PCR reads with MiXCR, one entry per CDR3 protein. The sample shows around 570,000 distinct CDR3 sequences, approximately 7.6% of them seen only once. The material sequenced was PBMCs from blood, taken less than 30 months after vaccination. All receptors derive from a man in his fifties or sixties who received an inactivated influenza vaccine.

This clonotype appeared many times. The chain recombines TRBV12-3 or TRBV12-4 with TRBJ2-7, with D uncertain. V dropped 5 bases and J dropped 6 bases, with 11 bases sitting between them. There are 12 residues in the CDR3. The CDR3 loop reads CASSVSLIEQYF. CDR3 nucleotides: TGTGCCAGCAGTGTTAGTTTAATCGAGCAGTACTTC.

This clonotype was observed at least ten times. The chain employs TRBV20-1 and TRBJ2-1; 13 bases line up with TRBD2. Germline V gene lookup returns CDR1 DFQATT and CDR2 SNEGSKA (reference sequence). This CDR3 contains 16 residues. With V trimmed by 5 bases and J by 8 bases, 12 bases remained unmatched. The CDR3 DNA sequence: TGCAGTGCTGGAAAAACTAGCGGGGGGGGGTCTCATGAGCAGTTCTTC. Translating it yields CSAGKTSGGGSHEQFF.

This clonotype was observed a handful of times. This chain joins TRBV7-8 and TRBJ2-7; the D gene is possibly TRBD2 (6 bases). Germline V gives CDR1 SGHVS, CDR2 FQNEAQ. The V end lost 1 base, the J end lost 5 bases, and 12 bases lay between the germline ends. The CDR3 sequence is 14 residues long. CDR3 bases: TGTGCCAGCAGCTTAGGTGGGGGGACGGACGAGCAGTACTTC. Translated: CASSLGGGTDEQYF.

A few counts support this clonotype. CDR3 coding DNA: TGCGCCAGCAGCCCAGAGCTAGCGGGCACAGATACGCAGTATTTT. The encoded protein is CASSPELAGTDTQYF. The chain is built from TRBV5-1 and TRBJ2-3, with 7 positions matching TRBD2. The CDR3 is made up of 15 amino acids. The germline V gene has CDR1 SGHRS and CDR2 YFSETQ. The ends lost 4 bases at V and 1 base at J; junction bases unmatched: 6. The full variable domain, rest sourced from reference TRBV5-1 and TRBJ2-3, is KAGVTQTPRYLIKTRGQQVTLSCSPISGHRSVSWYQQTPGQGLQFLFEYFSETQRNKGNFPGRFSGRQFSNSRSEMNVSTLELGDSALYLCASSPELAGTDTQYFGPGTRLTVL.

This clonotype was counted between two and nine times. The chain joins TRBV27 to TRBJ2-3; D gene uncertain. V lost 0 bases to trimming and J lost 2 bases, with 6 bases between them. CDR3 length: 14 amino acids. Germline-derived CDR1 and CDR2 are MNHEY and SMNVEV (reference sequence). The CDR3 sequence is CASSLSTPTDTQYF. The CDR3, as DNA: TGTGCCAGCAGTTTATCCACTCCCACAGATACGCAGTATTTT.